The 17 T cell receptor beta chains given below trace back to one sample, sequenced in a study of blood T cells in healthy people across ages. Combining a sample-barcoded 5' primer with a J-beta primer mix, a second PCR ran for roughly 6 to 11 cycles. TCRdb re-derived calls from the 5' RACE reads in MiXCR, one entry per CDR3 protein. The sample records 600,000 to 1,000,000 distinct CDR3 sequences, 20% to 25% being singletons. A further study also used this sample, focusing on T cells of mothers and their children.

Sample: blood. These receptors originate from a boy between 10 and 17 years old in good health.

Only a few counts were recorded for this clonotype. This CDR3 is CASSLAPLQGAMSEQYF. In nucleotides, the CDR3 is TGCGCCAGCAGCTTGGCCCCATTACAGGGGGCTATGAGCGAGCAGTACTTC. The J gene is TRBJ2-7, the V gene TRBV5-1, with TRBD1 matching 9 bases. The J segment lost 6 bases and the V segment lost 0 bases, leaving 13 bases of the junction unmatched. Germline V gives CDR1 SGHRS, CDR2 YFSETQ. The CDR3 is made up of 17 amino acids.

The chain joins TRBV28 to TRBJ2-3; 9 nucleotides align to TRBD2. The CDR3 consists of 15 residues. Germline trimming cut 6 bases from V and 5 bases from J; bases unmatched to any gene: 9. Germline-derived CDR1 and CDR2 are MDHEN and SYDVKM. The CDR3 nucleotides are TGTGCCAGCAGCCGTTGGACTAGCGTCGGAGATACGCAGTATTTT. Translation gives CASSRWTSVGDTQYF.

This clonotype was seen ten or more times. The chain joins TRBV20-1 to TRBJ1-2, with 9 bases aligning to TRBD1. Trimming took 2 bases from V and 4 from J; bases not matched to a gene: 2. The CDR3 is 13 amino acids. Germline V gives CDR1 DFQATT, CDR2 SNEGSKA (reference sequence). The CDR3 loop is CSARTGGVYGYTF. DNA for the CDR3: TGCAGTGCTAGAACAGGGGGCGTCTATGGCTACACCTTC.

This clonotype was found a few times. The chain links TRBV6-5 to TRBJ2-1; D is ambiguous. The length of the CDR3 is 14 residues. The germline V and J ends were trimmed by 9 bases and 0 bases, with 12 bases remaining between them. Germline CDR1 and CDR2: MNHEY and SVGAGI. The CDR3 sequence: CARKRTTSYNEQFF. The CDR3 DNA follows: TGTGCCAGGAAGAGGACCACCTCCTACAATGAGCAGTTCTTC.

This clonotype was counted only a few times. The chain combines TRBV7-2 with TRBJ2-3; 9 bases map to TRBD2. The CDR3 runs to 18 residues. The germline CDR1 and CDR2 sequences are SGHTA and FQGNSA. The J segment lost 2 bases and the V segment lost 1 base, leaving 10 bases of the junction unmatched. The CDR3 reads CASSLEVAGLALTDTQYF. The CDR3, as DNA: TGTGCCAGCAGCTTAGAGGTTGCGGGACTAGCCCTCACAGATACGCAGTATTTT.

This clonotype appeared a few times. The chain employs TRBV7-2 and TRBJ2-5, with D hard to call. TRBJ2-1 matches the DNA end more closely, so the J call is doubtful. Germline loops: CDR1 SGHTA, CDR2 FQGNSA. The CDR3 has 15 residues. The CDR3 coding sequence is TGTGCCAGCACCGATACCTCAGGTGACTACAATGAGCAGTTCTTC. It translates to CASTDTSGDYNEQFF.

This clonotype has at least ten counts. V gene TRBV6-6 combines with J gene TRBJ1-1, with D perhaps matching TRBD1 (5 bases). The CDR3 runs 15 residues. Germline CDR1 reads MNHNY; CDR2 reads SVGAGI (reference sequence). V lost 1 base and J lost 3, with 12 bases in between. The CDR3 reads CASSYLEGRDTEAFF. As DNA, the CDR3 is TGTGCCAGCAGTTACTTGGAGGGGAGGGACACTGAAGCTTTCTTT.

Comment on this clonotype: The junction and the germline gene differ at one end; a read error may be behind it. V usage is TRBV9 and J usage is TRBJ2-3, with D possibly being TRBD2 (6 bases). Germline V gene data show CDR1 as SGDLS and CDR2 as YYNGEE. CDR3 length: 14 residues. For the CDR3, the DNA is TGTGCCAGCAGCGCGGGAGTATGGGAAGAGACCCAGTACTTT. Protein sequence: CASSAGVWEETQYF.

This chain links TRBV5-1 with TRBJ2-4; tentatively, D is TRBD2 (6 bases). Trimming pared 1 base from V and 0 bases from J, leaving 8 bases between. The CDR3 sequence is 15 residues long. The germline CDR1 and CDR2 sequences are SGHRS and YFSETQ. CDR3 residues: CASSLKGLAKNIQYF. In nucleotides, the CDR3 is TGCGCCAGCAGCTTGAAGGGACTAGCCAAAAACATTCAGTACTTC.

This clonotype was seen only once. V usage is TRBV12-3 or TRBV12-4 and J usage is TRBJ2-4; 7 nucleotides align to TRBD2. The CDR3 consists of 11 residues. With 7 bases clipped from V and 9 bases from J, the junction kept 3 bases outside the gene matches. As DNA, the CDR3 is TGTGCCAGCACGGGGGAGGGCATTCAGTACTTC. Translating gives CASTGEGIQYF.

This clonotype was detected only a few times. The chain has TRBV12-3 or TRBV12-4 and TRBJ1-2, with TRBD1 identical over 8 bases. After removal of 5 bases from V and 6 bases from J, the junction contained 8 bases not matched to a gene. The CDR3 has 14 residues. Written as DNA, the CDR3 is TGTGCCAGCAGTATCATACAGGGGGACAATGGCTACACCTTC. Its protein product is CASSIIQGDNGYTF.

The CDR3 DNA reads as TGCAGCGTTGAATTCGGGGGCCCCTACTACGAGCAGTACTTC. Amino acid sequence: CSVEFGGPYYEQYF. The chain employs TRBV29-1 and TRBJ2-7, with D possibly being TRBD1 or TRBD2 (6 bases each). CDR1 SQVTM and CDR2 ANQGSEA come from the germline V gene. V dropped 2 bases and J dropped 3 bases, with 14 bases sitting between them. This CDR3 is 14 amino acids long.

This clonotype turned up a few times. V usage is TRBV6-1 and J usage is TRBJ1-5; D not certain. Germline loops: CDR1 MNHNS, CDR2 SASEGT. This CDR3 comprises 15 residues. V was shortened by 1 base and J by 0 bases, with 7 bases between the two germline ends. In nucleotides, the CDR3 is TGTGCCAGCAGTGAAGGAGGGAGTAGCAATCAGCCCCAGCATTTT. It encodes CASSEGGSSNQPQHF.

Here the CDR3 DNA reads TGCAGTGCTAGAGATTTGGGGACACTACAAGAGACCCAGTACTTC. It codes for CSARDLGTLQETQYF. The genes are TRBV20-1 and TRBJ2-5; D may be TRBD1 (6 bases). V was pared by 0 bases and J by 2 bases, with 13 bases between. The germline V gene has CDR1 DFQATT and CDR2 SNEGSKA (reference sequence). The CDR3 loop spans 15 amino acids.

Comments on this clonotype: One end of the junction varies from germline; a read error may be responsible. The chain is built from TRBV9 and TRBJ2-7, with 9 bases matching TRBD2. The CDR3 is 15 amino acids. In germline, CDR1 is SGDLS, CDR2 YYNGEE. The chain's CDR3 is CASSALAGLAYDQYF. The CDR3 coding sequence is TGTGCCAGCAGCGCTCTAGCGGGATTAGCCTACGACCAGTACTTC. Full variable domain (missing parts from reference TRBV9 and TRBJ2-7): DSGVTQTPKHLITATGQRVTLRCSPRSGDLSVYWYQQSLDQGLQFLIQYYNGEERAKGNILERFSAQQFPDLHSELNLSSLELGDSALYFCASSALAGLAYDQYFGPGTRLTVT.

This clonotype turned up a few times. The chain couples TRBV29-1 to TRBJ2-2, with 10 bases lining up with TRBD2. From germline, CDR1 is SQVTM and CDR2 ANQGSEA. Losses at the gene ends were 4 bases for V and 5 bases for J; bases not matched to a gene: 10. The CDR3 contains 16 residues. CDR3 bases: TGCAGCGTTGCCGAAGCGGGAGGGCCAAGAACCGGGGAGCTGTTTTTT. It translates to CSVAEAGGPRTGELFF.

The rearrangement uses TRBV7-8 and TRBJ2-5, with TRBD2 matching 11 bases. V lost 5 bases to trimming and J lost 4 bases; unmatched junction nucleotides: 6. The CDR3 consists of 15 residues. Germline V gene sequence: CDR1 SGHVS, CDR2 FQNEAQ. The CDR3 spells CASSPRLAGIETQYF. CDR3 coding DNA: TGTGCCAGCAGCCCCAGACTAGCGGGGATAGAGACCCAGTACTTC.